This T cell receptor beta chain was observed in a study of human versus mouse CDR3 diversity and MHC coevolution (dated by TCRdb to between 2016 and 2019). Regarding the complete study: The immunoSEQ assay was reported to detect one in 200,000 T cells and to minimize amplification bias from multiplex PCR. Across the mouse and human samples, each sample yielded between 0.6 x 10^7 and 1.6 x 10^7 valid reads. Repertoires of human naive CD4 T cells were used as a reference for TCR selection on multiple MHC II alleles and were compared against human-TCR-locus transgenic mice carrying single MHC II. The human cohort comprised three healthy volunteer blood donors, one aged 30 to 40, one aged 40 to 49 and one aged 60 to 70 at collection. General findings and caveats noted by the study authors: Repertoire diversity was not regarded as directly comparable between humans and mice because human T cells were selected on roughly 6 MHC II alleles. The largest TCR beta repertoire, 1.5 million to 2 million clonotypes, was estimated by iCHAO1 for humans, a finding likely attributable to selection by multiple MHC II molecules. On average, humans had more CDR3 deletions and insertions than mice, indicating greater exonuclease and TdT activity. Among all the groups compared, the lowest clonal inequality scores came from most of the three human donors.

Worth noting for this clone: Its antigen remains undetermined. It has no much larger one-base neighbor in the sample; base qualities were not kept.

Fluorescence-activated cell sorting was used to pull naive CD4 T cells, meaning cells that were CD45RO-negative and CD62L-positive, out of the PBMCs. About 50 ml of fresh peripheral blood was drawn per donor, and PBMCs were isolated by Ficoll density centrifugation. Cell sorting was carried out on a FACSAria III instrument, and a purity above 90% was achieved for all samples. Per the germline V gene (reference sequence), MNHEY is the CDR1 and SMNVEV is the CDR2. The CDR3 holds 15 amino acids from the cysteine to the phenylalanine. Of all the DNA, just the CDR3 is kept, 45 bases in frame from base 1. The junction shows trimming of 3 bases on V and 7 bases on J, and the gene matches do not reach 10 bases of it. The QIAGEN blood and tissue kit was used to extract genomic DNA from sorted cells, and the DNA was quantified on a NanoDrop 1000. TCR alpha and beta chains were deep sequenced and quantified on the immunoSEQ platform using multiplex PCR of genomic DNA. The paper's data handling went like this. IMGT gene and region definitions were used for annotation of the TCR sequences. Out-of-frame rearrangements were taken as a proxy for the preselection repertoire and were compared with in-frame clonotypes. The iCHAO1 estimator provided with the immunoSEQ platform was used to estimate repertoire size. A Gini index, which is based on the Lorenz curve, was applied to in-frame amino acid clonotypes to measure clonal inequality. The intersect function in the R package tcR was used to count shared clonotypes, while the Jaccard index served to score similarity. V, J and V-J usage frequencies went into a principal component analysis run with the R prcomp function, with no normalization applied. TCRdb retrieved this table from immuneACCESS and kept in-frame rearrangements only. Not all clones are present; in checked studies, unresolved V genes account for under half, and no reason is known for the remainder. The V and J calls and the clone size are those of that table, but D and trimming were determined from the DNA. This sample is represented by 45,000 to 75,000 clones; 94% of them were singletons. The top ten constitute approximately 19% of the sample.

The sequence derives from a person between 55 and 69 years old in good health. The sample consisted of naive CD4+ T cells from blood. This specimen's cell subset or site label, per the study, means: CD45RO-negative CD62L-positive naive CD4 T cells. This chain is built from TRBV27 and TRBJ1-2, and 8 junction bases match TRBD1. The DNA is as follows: TGTGCCAGCAGTTTGGACAGGGCTTTGTATAGTGGCTACACCTTC. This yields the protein CASSLDRALYSGYTF.